The 25 T cell receptor beta chains listed next were all sequenced from one sample in a study. TCRdb independently ran MiXCR on the 5' RACE reads; one entry per CDR3 protein. The sample has about 64,000 distinct CDR3 sequences, about 22% seen once. The sequencing input was memory CD4+ T cells sorted from a lymph node. As to subset: memory CD4+ T cells, CD4+CD45RO+CD25-. The receptors originated from a female donor with breast cancer.

On this clonotype itself: Just one base apart from a much larger clone, this may be a read error. The CDR3 coding sequence is TGTGCCAGCAGCTCGTTATCCAAGCAGCCCCAGCATTTT. It yields the protein CASSSLSKQPQHF. The gene calls are TRBV7-9 and TRBJ1-5; no definite D call. This CDR3 comprises 13 residues. Germline loops: CDR1 SEHNR, CDR2 FQNEAQ (reference sequence). V lost 4 bases, J lost 7 bases, and 11 bases lay in between.

This clonotype was seen a few times. This chain joins TRBV24-1 and TRBJ2-3; 12 positions agree with TRBD2. The CDR3 runs 17 residues. Germline CDR1 is KGHDR and CDR2 is SFDVKD. With 4 bases clipped from V and 0 bases from J, the junction kept 4 bases outside the gene matches. The CDR3: CATSDRTSGVSTDTQYF. DNA of the CDR3: TGTGCCACCAGTGACAGGACTAGCGGGGTCAGCACAGATACGCAGTATTTT.

The genes are TRBV5-5 and TRBJ1-1; perhaps TRBD1 as D (5 bases). Trimming stripped 4 bases from V and 4 bases from J, with 17 bases between. The CDR3 covers 15 residues. Per the germline V gene, CDR1 is SGHKS and CDR2 is YYEKEE (reference sequence). This CDR3 is CASSPRNQGGTEAFF. The CDR3 nucleotides read TGTGCCAGCAGCCCCAGAAACCAGGGAGGCACTGAAGCTTTCTTT.

The V gene is TRBV6-1, the J gene TRBJ1-1; 7 bases match TRBD1. The CDR3 loop spans 14 amino acids. CDR1 is MNHNS and CDR2 is SASEGT in the germline V gene. With V trimmed by 10 bases and J by 5 bases, 13 bases remained unmatched. CDR3 loop: CATRQGLGGTEAFF. CDR3 DNA sequence: TGTGCCACCCGACAGGGATTGGGGGGGACTGAAGCTTTCTTT.

The chain employs TRBV13 and TRBJ1-6; TRBD1 is a possible D gene (5 bases). CDR3 length equals 14 residues. Trimming took 5 bases from V and 10 from J, leaving 15 bases between them. From germline, CDR1 is PRHDT and CDR2 FYEKMQ (reference sequence). The CDR3 region has the DNA TGTGCCAGCAGCCGGGGGACCATTCAATCACCCCTCCACTTT. As protein: CASSRGTIQSPLHF.

This clonotype was seen a few times. The chain employs TRBV5-1 and TRBJ1-6, with 7 bases identical to TRBD1. This CDR3 is built from 15 residues. CDR1 is SGHRS and CDR2 is YFSETQ in the germline V gene. Losses at the gene ends were 2 bases for V and 6 bases for J; bases not matched to a gene: 5. This CDR3 reads CASSFSGQINSPLHF. In DNA, the CDR3 is TGCGCCAGCAGCTTTTCGGGACAGATTAATTCACCCCTCCACTTT.

A word on this clonotype: This may come from a read error, since a much larger clone is one base off. The chain employs TRBV29-1 and TRBJ1-3; weak D call: TRBD1 (6 bases). Germline lookup yields CDR1 SQVTM and CDR2 ANQGSEA. The CDR3 covers 12 residues. The CDR3 bases are TGCAGCGTTGGGACAGATGGAAACGCCATATATTTT. As protein: CSVGTDGNAIYF.

This clonotype has just a few counts. The chain couples TRBV6-6 to TRBJ2-6, with TRBD1 as a possible D gene (5 bases). The CDR3 extends over 17 amino acids. CDR1 is MNHNY and CDR2 is SVGAGI in the germline V gene (reference sequence). Between the trimmed V and J ends, which lost 5 bases and 0 bases, there was a span of 14 bases. The CDR3 region is CASSTTVKSSGANVLTF. The CDR3 DNA reads as TGTGCCAGCAGTACGACAGTAAAGAGCTCTGGGGCCAACGTCCTGACTTTC.

About this clonotype itself: A read error may account for a junction end that differs from germline. The chain carries TRBV7-2 and TRBJ1-1; D unresolved. The CDR3 is 14 amino acids. Germline V gene lookup returns CDR1 SGHTA and CDR2 FQGNSA. The CDR3 here is CASSSVLRNTKAFF. Written as DNA, the CDR3 is TGTGCCAGCAGCTCAGTGCTAAGAAACACTAAAGCTTTCTTT.

This clonotype has more than one count but fewer than ten. The chain recombines TRBV5-1 with TRBJ2-2; D gene uncertain. This CDR3 contains 14 residues. The V gene's germline CDR1 is SGHRS and CDR2 YFSETQ. Trimming pared 5 bases from V and 1 base from J, leaving 9 bases between. The CDR3 DNA sequence: TGCGCCAGCAGGTTGAGGCAGAACACCGGGGAGCTGTTTTTT. Translating it yields CASRLRQNTGELFF.

This clonotype was counted at least ten times. V is TRBV5-1 and J is TRBJ2-1; a weak D match, TRBD1 (6 bases). Germline V gene data show CDR1 as SGHRS and CDR2 as YFSETQ. Trimming left V 4 bases short and J 4 bases short, with 9 bases between. The CDR3 is made up of 13 amino acids. The CDR3 reads CASSRGGYNEQFF. CDR3 coding DNA: TGCGCCAGCAGCCGAGGGGGTTACAATGAGCAGTTCTTC.

There are a few counts of this clonotype. The gene calls are TRBV20-1 and TRBJ1-1, with a tentative D call TRBD1 (6 bases). The CDR3 extends over 15 amino acids. V lost 1 base and J 4 bases, leaving 16 bases between the germline ends. Germline CDR1 and CDR2: DFQATT and SNEGSKA (reference sequence). CDR3 DNA sequence: TGCAGTGCTAGAGGGGGTGCAGGGGAAATCACTGAAGCTTTCTTT. Protein: CSARGGAGEITEAFF.

The genes are TRBV9 and TRBJ1-1; D is perhaps TRBD1 (5 bases). Per the germline V gene, CDR1 is SGDLS and CDR2 is YYNGEE. This CDR3 is built from 13 residues. V lost 3 bases to trimming and J lost 11 bases, with 17 bases between them. CDR3 nucleotides: TGTGCCAGCAGCGGGTTGACAGCCCTCGGGGCTTTCTTT. Translation gives CASSGLTALGAFF.

The chain combines TRBV7-2 with TRBJ1-2; 7 nucleotides agree with TRBD1. Germline V gene lookup returns CDR1 SGHTA and CDR2 FQGNSA. This CDR3 has 13 amino acids. V was pared by 5 bases and J by 8 bases, with 8 bases of the junction left unmatched. CDR3 loop: CASSKKQGLGYTF. CDR3 nucleotides: TGTGCCAGCAGCAAAAAACAGGGGTTGGGCTACACCTTC.

In this sample, this clonotype turned up a few times. This chain connects TRBV4-3 to TRBJ2-1, with a tentative D call TRBD1 (6 bases). The CDR3 spans 16 residues. V shed 0 bases and J shed 0 bases, with 9 bases lying between them. Germline-derived CDR1 and CDR2 are LGHNA and YSLEER. In DNA, the CDR3 is TGCGCCAGCAGCCAAGAGGGACAAAGCTCCTACAATGAGCAGTTCTTC. Translated, it gives CASSQEGQSSYNEQFF.

The chain recombines TRBV5-1 with TRBJ2-6, with D perhaps TRBD1 or TRBD2 (7 bases each). The ends were cut back, 2 bases at V and 2 bases at J, with 14 bases in the middle. This CDR3 contains 17 residues. Germline assignment: CDR1 SGHRS and CDR2 YFSETQ. Here the CDR3 DNA reads TGCGCCAGCAGCTTCTTGACAGGGACTACTGGGGCCAACGTCCTGACTTTC. Residues: CASSFLTGTTGANVLTF.

This clonotype came up a few times. V and J are TRBV12-3 or TRBV12-4 and TRBJ1-2; D unclear. Deletions cut 5 bases from V and 5 bases from J, with 12 bases between. CDR3 size: 13 residues. The CDR3 DNA is TGTGCCAGCAGTCCCGCGTCGTTTTATGGCTACACCTTC. It translates to CASSPASFYGYTF.

The genes are TRBV6-6 and TRBJ2-3; tentatively, D is TRBD1 or TRBD2 (5 bases each). Trimming left V 0 bases short and J 4 bases short, with 11 bases between. From germline, CDR1 is MNHNY and CDR2 SVGAGI (reference sequence). This CDR3 comprises 15 residues. The CDR3 DNA is TGTGCCAGCAGTTACTCGGGCAGGGACCCAGATACGCAGTATTTT. Translation: CASSYSGRDPDTQYF.

A few counts support this clonotype. The rearrangement uses TRBV5-6 and TRBJ2-5; the D gene is possibly TRBD1 (6 bases). Germline V gives CDR1 SGHDT, CDR2 YYEEEE. This CDR3 spans 14 amino acids. V was pared by 0 bases and J by 1 base, with 7 bases between. Here the CDR3 reads CASSLETGQETQYF. As DNA, the CDR3 is TGTGCCAGCAGCTTGGAGACAGGCCAAGAGACCCAGTACTTC. The full variable domain, in which reference TRBV5-6 and TRBJ2-5 provide the parts outside the CDR3, is DAGVTQSPTHLIKTRGQQVTLRCSPKSGHDTVSWYQQALGQGPQFIFQYYEEEERQRGNFPDRFSGHQFPNYSSELNVNALLLGDSALYLCASSLETGQETQYFGPGTRLLVL.

This rearrangement joins TRBV27 to TRBJ1-2; D uncertain. Germline assignment: CDR1 MNHEY and CDR2 SMNVEV (reference sequence). With 6 bases removed from V and 0 bases from J, the gap between germline ends came to 11 bases. The CDR3 sequence is 14 residues long. The CDR3: CASRRDTSNYGYTF. In DNA, the CDR3 is TGTGCCAGCAGAAGGGATACTTCTAACTATGGCTACACCTTC.

This clonotype has only a few counts. V is TRBV5-6 and J is TRBJ1-2; no clear D gene. CDR3 size: 12 residues. V was pared by 2 bases and J by 4 bases, with 6 bases between. Germline V gene lookup returns CDR1 SGHDT and CDR2 YYEEEE. The CDR3 DNA follows: TGTGCCAGCAGCTTCGGGGTCTATGGCTACACCTTC. Amino acid sequence: CASSFGVYGYTF. Filled out from reference TRBV5-6 and TRBJ1-2, the complete variable domain reads DAGVTQSPTHLIKTRGQQVTLRCSPKSGHDTVSWYQQALGQGPQFIFQYYEEEERQRGNFPDRFSGHQFPNYSSELNVNALLLGDSALYLCASSFGVYGYTFGSGTRLTVV.

This clonotype was seen repeatedly, ten times or more. This sequence joins TRBV20-1 and TRBJ1-5; tentatively, D is TRBD1 (6 bases). Trimming shortened V by 6 bases and J by 2 bases, and 17 bases separated the two germline ends. CDR1 is DFQATT and CDR2 is SNEGSKA in the germline V gene (reference sequence). The CDR3 loop spans 15 amino acids. The CDR3 loop is CSAHNRVRGNQPQHF. The DNA of the CDR3 is TGCAGTGCCCACAACAGGGTTAGGGGCAATCAGCCCCAGCATTTT.

The chain joins TRBV18 to TRBJ2-1; 10 bases line up with TRBD1. The CDR3 consists of 15 residues. Germline CDR1 and CDR2: KGHSH and LQKENI. V dropped 5 bases and J dropped 6; count of bases not matched to a gene: 7. CDR3 sequence: CASSNGQGVSNEQFF. The CDR3 nucleotides read TGTGCCAGCTCAAATGGACAGGGGGTAAGCAATGAGCAGTTCTTC.

The gene calls are TRBV15 and TRBJ2-5; D call uncertain. Per the germline V gene, CDR1 is LNHNV and CDR2 is YYDKDF (reference sequence). Trimming took off 1 base at V and 2 bases at J, with 14 bases between the two ends. This CDR3 is 16 amino acids long. The CDR3 coding sequence is TGTGCCACCAGCAGAGGAAGGGCTGCCGCGCAAGAGACCCAGTACTTC. Its translation is CATSRGRAAAQETQYF.

The V call is TRBV11-2, the J call TRBJ1-3, with D unresolved. V dropped 4 bases and J dropped 0 bases, with 10 bases sitting between them. This CDR3 contains 15 residues. CDR1 SGHAT and CDR2 FQNNGV come from the germline V gene. CDR3 nucleotide sequence: TGTGCCAGCAGCTGGAACATGGGCTCTGGAAACACCATATATTTT. It is translated as CASSWNMGSGNTIYF. The complete variable domain, with remaining parts taken from reference TRBV11-2 and TRBJ1-3, reads EAGVAQSPRYKIIEKRQSVAFWCNPISGHATLYWYQQILGQGPKLLIQFQNNGVVDDSQLPKDRFSAERLKGVDSTLKIQPAKLEDSAVYLCASSWNMGSGNTIYFGEGSWLTVV.